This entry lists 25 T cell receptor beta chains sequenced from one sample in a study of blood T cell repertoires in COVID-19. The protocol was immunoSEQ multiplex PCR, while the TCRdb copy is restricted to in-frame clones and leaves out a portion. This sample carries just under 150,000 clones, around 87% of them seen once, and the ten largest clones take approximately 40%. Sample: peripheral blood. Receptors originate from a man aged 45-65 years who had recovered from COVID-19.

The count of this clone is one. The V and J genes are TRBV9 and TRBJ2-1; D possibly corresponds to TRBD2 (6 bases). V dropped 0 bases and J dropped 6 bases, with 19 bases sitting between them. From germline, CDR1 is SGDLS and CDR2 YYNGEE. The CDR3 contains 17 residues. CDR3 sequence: CASSVGPLGTGTNEQFF. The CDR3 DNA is TGTGCCAGCAGCGTAGGACCCCTCGGGACTGGAACCAATGAGCAGTTCTTC.

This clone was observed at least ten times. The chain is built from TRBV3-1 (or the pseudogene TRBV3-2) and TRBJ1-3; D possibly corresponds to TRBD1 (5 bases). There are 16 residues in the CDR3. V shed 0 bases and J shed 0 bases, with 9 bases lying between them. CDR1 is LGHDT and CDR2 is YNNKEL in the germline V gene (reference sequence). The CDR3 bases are TGTGCCAGCAGCCAAGATACAGGATACTCTGGAAACACCATATATTTT. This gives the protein CASSQDTGYSGNTIYF.

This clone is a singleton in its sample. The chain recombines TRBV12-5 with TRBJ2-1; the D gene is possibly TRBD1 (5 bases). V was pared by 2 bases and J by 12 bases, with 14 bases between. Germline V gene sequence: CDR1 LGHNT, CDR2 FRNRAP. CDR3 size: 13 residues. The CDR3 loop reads CASGLMGLRGQFF. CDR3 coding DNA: TGTGCTAGTGGTTTGATGGGGCTCCGAGGGCAGTTCTTC.

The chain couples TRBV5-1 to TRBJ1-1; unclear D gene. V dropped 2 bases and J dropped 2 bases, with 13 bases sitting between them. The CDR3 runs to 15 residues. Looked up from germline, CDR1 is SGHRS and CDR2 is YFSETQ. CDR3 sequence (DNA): TGCGCCAGCAGCTTCCGGGATCCGATAAACACTGAAGCTTTCTTT. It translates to CASSFRDPINTEAFF. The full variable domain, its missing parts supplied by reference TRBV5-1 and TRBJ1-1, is KAGVTQTPRYLIKTRGQQVTLSCSPISGHRSVSWYQQTPGQGLQFLFEYFSETQRNKGNFPGRFSGRQFSNSRSEMNVSTLELGDSALYLCASSFRDPINTEAFFGQGTRLTVV.

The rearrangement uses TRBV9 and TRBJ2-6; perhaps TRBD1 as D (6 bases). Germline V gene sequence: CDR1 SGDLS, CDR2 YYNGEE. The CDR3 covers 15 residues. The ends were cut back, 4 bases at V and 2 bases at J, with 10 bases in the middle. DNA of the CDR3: TGTGCCAGCAGCCCACAGGGCGCTGGGGCCAACGTCCTGACTTTC. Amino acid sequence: CASSPQGAGANVLTF.

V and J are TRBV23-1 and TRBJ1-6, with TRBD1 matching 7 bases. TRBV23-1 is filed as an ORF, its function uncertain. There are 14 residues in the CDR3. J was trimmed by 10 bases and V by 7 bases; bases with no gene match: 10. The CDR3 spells CASISTGRHSPLHF. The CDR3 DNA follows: TGCGCCAGCATTTCGACAGGGCGGCACTCACCCCTCCACTTT.

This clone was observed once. CDR3: CASSLDRESYEQYF. CDR3 in DNA: TGTGCCAGCAGCTTGGACAGGGAAAGCTACGAGCAGTACTTC. This chain uses TRBV7-2 with TRBJ2-7, with 8 bases lining up with TRBD1. The CDR3 length is 14 residues. V lost 3 bases, J lost 3 bases, and 4 bases stayed unmatched. Germline V gives CDR1 SGHTA, CDR2 FQGNSA.

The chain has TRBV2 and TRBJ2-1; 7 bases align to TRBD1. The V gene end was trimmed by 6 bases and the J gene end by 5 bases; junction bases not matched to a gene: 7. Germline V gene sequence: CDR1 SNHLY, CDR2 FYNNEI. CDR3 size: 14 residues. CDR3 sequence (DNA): TGTGCCAGCAGGGATACGGGACAGAACAATGAGCAGTTCTTC. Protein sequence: CASRDTGQNNEQFF.

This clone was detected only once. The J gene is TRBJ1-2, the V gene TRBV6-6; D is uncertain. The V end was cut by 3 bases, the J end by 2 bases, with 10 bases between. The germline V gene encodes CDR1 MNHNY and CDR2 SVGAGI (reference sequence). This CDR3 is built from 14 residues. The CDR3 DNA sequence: TGTGCCAGCAGTTATACAGTCGGAAACTATGGCTACACCTTC. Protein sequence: CASSYTVGNYGYTF.

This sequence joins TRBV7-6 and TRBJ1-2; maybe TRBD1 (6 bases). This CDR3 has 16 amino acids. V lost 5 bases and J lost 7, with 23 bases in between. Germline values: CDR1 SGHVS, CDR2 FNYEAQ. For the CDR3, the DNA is TGTGCCAGCAGCGAGCGGGACATCAGACCTATTAGTGGCTACACCTTC. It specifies CASSERDIRPISGYTF. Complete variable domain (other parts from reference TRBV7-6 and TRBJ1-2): GAGVSQSPRYKVTKRGQDVALRCDPISGHVSLYWYRQALGQGPEFLTYFNYEAQQDKSGLPNDRFSAERPEGSISTLTIQRTEQRDSAMYRCASSERDIRPISGYTFGSGTRLTVV.

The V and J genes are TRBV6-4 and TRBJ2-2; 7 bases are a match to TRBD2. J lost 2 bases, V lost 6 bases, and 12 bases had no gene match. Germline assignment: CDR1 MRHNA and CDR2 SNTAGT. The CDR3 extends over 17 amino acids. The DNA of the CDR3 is TGTGCCAGCAGGAGGGAGGGGACCCCGTCAAACACCGGGGAGCTGTTTTTT. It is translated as CASRREGTPSNTGELFF.

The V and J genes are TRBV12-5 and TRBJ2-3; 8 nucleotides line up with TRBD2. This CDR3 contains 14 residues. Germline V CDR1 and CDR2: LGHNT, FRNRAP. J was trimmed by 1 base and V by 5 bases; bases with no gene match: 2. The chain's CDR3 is CASGGAGGTDTQYF. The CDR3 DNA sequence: TGTGCTAGTGGTGGAGCGGGGGGCACAGATACGCAGTATTTT.

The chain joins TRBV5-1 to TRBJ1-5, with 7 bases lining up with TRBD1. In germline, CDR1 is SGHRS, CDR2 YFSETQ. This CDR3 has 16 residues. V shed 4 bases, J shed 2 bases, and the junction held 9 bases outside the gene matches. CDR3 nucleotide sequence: TGCGCCAGCAGCCGTGGGACAGCTGATGGCAATCAGCCCCAGCATTTT. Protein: CASSRGTADGNQPQHF.

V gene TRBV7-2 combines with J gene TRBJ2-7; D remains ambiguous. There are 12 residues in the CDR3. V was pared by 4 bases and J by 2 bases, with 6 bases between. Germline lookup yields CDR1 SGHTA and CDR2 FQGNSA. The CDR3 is CASSSPAYEQYF. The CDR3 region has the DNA TGTGCCAGCAGCTCGCCGGCCTACGAGCAGTACTTC.

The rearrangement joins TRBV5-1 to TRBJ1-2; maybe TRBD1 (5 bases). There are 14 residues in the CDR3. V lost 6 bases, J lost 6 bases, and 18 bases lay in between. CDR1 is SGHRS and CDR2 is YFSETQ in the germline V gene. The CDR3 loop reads CASNSGIFEDGYTF. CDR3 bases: TGCGCCAGCAACTCAGGGATATTTGAGGATGGCTACACCTTC.

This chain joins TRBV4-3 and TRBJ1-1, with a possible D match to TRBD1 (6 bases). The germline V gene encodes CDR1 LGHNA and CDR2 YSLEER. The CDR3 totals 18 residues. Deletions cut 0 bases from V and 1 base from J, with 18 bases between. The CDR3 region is CASSQDWGTLGRNTEAFF. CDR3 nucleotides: TGCGCCAGCAGCCAAGATTGGGGGACATTAGGCAGGAACACTGAAGCTTTCTTT.

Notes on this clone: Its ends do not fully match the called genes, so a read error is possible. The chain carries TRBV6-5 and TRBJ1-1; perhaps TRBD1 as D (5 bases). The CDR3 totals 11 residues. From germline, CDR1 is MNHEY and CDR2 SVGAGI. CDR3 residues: CATSRRGEVFF. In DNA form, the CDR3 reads TGTGCCACCAGTCGGAGGGGAGAAGTTTTCTTT.

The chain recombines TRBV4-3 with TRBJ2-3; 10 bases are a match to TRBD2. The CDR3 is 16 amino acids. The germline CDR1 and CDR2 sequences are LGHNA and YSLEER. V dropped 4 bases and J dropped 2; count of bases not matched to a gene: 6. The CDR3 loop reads CASSPRTSGNTDTQYF. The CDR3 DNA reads TGCGCCAGCAGCCCGAGGACTAGCGGAAACACAGATACGCAGTATTTT.

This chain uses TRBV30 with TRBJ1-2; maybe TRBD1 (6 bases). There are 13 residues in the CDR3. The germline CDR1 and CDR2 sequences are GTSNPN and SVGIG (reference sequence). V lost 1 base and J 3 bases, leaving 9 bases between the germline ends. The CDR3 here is CAWSGNRDYGYTF. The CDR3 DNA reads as TGTGCCTGGAGTGGAAACAGGGACTATGGCTACACCTTC.

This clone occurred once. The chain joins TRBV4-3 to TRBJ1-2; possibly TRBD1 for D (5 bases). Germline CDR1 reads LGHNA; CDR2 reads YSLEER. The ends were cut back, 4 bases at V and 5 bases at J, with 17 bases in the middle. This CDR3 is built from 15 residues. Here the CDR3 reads CASSPRDLGRYGYTF. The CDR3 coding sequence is TGCGCCAGCAGCCCCCGGGACCTGGGGAGGTATGGCTACACCTTC.

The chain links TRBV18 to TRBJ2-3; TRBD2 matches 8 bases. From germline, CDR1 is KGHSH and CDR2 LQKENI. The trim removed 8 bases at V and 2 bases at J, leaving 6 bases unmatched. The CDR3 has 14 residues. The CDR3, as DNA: TGTGCCAGCCGACATAGCGGGGACACAGATACGCAGTATTTT. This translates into CASRHSGDTDTQYF.

This CDR3 is CASSFSGGRRSETQYF. In DNA, the CDR3 is TGCGCCAGCAGCTTTAGCGGGGGGCGGAGATCTGAGACCCAGTACTTC. The rearrangement uses TRBV5-1 and TRBJ2-5; 10 bases fit TRBD2. The CDR3 has 16 amino acids. Germline V gives CDR1 SGHRS, CDR2 YFSETQ. Germline trimming cut 2 bases from V and 5 bases from J; bases unmatched to any gene: 9.

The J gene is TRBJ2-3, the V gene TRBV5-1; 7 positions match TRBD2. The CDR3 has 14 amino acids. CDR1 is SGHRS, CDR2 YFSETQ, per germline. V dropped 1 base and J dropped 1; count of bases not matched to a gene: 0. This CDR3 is CASSLRGGTDTQYF. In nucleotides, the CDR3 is TGCGCCAGCAGCTTGCGGGGGGGCACAGATACGCAGTATTTT.

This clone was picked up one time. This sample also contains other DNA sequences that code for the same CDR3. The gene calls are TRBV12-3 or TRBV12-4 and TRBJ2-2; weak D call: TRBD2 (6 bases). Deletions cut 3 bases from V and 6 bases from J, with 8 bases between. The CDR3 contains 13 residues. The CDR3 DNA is TGTGCCAGCAGTTTTGGAGGGGCCGGGGAGCTGTTTTTT. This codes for CASSFGGAGELFF.

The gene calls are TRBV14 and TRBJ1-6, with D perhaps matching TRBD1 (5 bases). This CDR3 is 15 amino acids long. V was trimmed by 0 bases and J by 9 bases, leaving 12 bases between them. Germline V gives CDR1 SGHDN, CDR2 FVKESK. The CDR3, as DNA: TGTGCCAGCAGCCAAGAACCAGGGTGGATTTCACCCCTCCACTTT. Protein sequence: CASSQEPGWISPLHF.